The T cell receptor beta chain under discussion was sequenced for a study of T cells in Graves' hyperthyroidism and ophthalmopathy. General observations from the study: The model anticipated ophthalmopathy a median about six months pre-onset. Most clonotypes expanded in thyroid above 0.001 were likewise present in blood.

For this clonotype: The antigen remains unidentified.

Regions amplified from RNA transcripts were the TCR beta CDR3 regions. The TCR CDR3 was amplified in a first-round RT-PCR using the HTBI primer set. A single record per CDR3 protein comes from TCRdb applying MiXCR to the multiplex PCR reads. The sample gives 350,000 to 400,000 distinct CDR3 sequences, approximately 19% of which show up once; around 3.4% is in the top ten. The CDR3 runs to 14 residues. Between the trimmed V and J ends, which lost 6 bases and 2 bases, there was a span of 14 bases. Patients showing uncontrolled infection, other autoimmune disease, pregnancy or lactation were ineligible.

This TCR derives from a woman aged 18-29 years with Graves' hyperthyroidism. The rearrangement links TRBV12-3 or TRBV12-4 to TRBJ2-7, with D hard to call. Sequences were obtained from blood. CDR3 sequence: CASSLRRLTYEQYF. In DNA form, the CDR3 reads TGTGCCAGCAGCTTAAGAAGACTTACCTACGAGCAGTACTTC.